The 27 T cell receptor beta chains below all came from one sample that was sequenced in a study of blood T cell repertoires in COVID-19. Repertoires were generated with immunoSEQ multiplex PCR, while TCRdb's copy carries only in-frame clones and drops some. The sample includes roughly 160,000 clones, about nine tenths of them seen just once. The sample consisted of peripheral blood. All receptors derive from a man aged 18-30 years with COVID-19, enrolled during active disease.

The rearrangement links TRBV29-1 to TRBJ2-7, with 8 bases that match TRBD1. CDR1 SQVTM and CDR2 ANQGSEA come from the germline V gene. Trimming cost V 4 bases and J 0 bases; bases outside gene matches: 5. There are 14 residues in the CDR3. The CDR3 DNA sequence: TGCAGCGTTGTTACCGGGACAGGCTCCTACGAGCAGTACTTC. Protein sequence: CSVVTGTGSYEQYF.

This chain connects TRBV6-1 to TRBJ2-7, with a weak D call TRBD1 (5 bases). Germline V lookup: CDR1 MNHNS, CDR2 SASEGT. This CDR3 spans 14 amino acids. V lost 0 bases and J 4 bases, leaving 10 bases between the germline ends. CDR3: CASSEALQGYEQYF. The CDR3, as DNA: TGTGCCAGCAGTGAAGCGCTCCAGGGTTACGAGCAGTACTTC.

This clone was detected once. This sequence joins TRBV30 and TRBJ1-1; D is uncertain. CDR3 length: 12 amino acids. Looked up from germline, CDR1 is GTSNPN and CDR2 is SVGIG (reference sequence). Trimming shortened V by 3 bases and J by 1 base, and 6 bases separated the two germline ends. The CDR3 DNA reads TGTGCCTGGAGCGGTTCGAACACTGAAGCTTTCTTT. This translates into CAWSGSNTEAFF.

The chain links TRBV27 to TRBJ2-7; 8 nucleotides agree with TRBD2. Germline trimming cut 7 bases from V and 3 bases from J; bases unmatched to any gene: 8. Looked up from germline, CDR1 is MNHEY and CDR2 is SMNVEV (reference sequence). This CDR3 region has 14 residues. In nucleotides, the CDR3 is TGTGCCAGCACCGCGGGGGGAGCGGGCTACGAGCAGTACTTC. Residues: CASTAGGAGYEQYF.

The V and J genes are TRBV27 and TRBJ2-2, with TRBD1 identical over 7 bases. Germline loops: CDR1 MNHEY, CDR2 SMNVEV (reference sequence). V trimming: 6 bases; J trimming: 5 bases; junction bases outside the gene matches: 6. This CDR3 region has 14 residues. The CDR3 bases are TGTGCCAGCAGGATGACAGGGCGGACCGGGGAGCTGTTTTTT. Amino acid sequence: CASRMTGRTGELFF.

The CDR3 loop reads CASSPRGLSYNEQFF. The CDR3 region has the DNA TGTGCCAGCAGCCCCAGGGGCCTTTCCTACAATGAGCAGTTCTTC. The chain is built from TRBV11-2 and TRBJ2-1, with D possibly matching TRBD1 (6 bases). V was pared by 5 bases and J by 1 base, with 12 bases between. Germline V gives CDR1 SGHAT, CDR2 FQNNGV. CDR3 size: 15 residues.

This sequence joins TRBV29-1 and TRBJ2-7; 9 bases match TRBD1. This CDR3 region has 11 residues. The trim removed 6 bases at V and 9 bases at J, leaving 6 bases unmatched. The germline CDR1 and CDR2 sequences are SQVTM and ANQGSEA. The CDR3 region has the DNA TGCAGCGTAAGAACAGGGGGCGGGCAGTACTTC. It is translated as CSVRTGGGQYF.

The gene calls are TRBV7-9 and TRBJ2-7; D is perhaps TRBD1 (6 bases). Per the germline V gene, CDR1 is SEHNR and CDR2 is FQNEAQ (reference sequence). V lost 3 bases and J 3 bases, leaving 9 bases between the germline ends. This CDR3 spans 13 amino acids. Here the CDR3 reads CASSFSDSYEQYF. DNA for the CDR3: TGTGCCAGCAGCTTCTCGGACAGCTACGAGCAGTACTTC.

The chain carries TRBV6-1 and TRBJ2-1; 8 bases fit TRBD2. Germline V gene sequence: CDR1 MNHNS, CDR2 SASEGT. CDR3 length equals 16 residues. Trimming cost V 3 bases and J 3 bases; bases outside gene matches: 7. The DNA of the CDR3 is TGTGCCAGCAGTGAGTTCACGGGAGGGCTCTACAATGAGCAGTTCTTC. The encoded protein is CASSEFTGGLYNEQFF.

This clone was seen only once. The chain uses TRBV28 and TRBJ2-7; a weak D match, TRBD1 (5 bases). V was trimmed by 5 bases and J by 2 bases, leaving 16 bases between them. The germline CDR1 and CDR2 sequences are MDHEN and SYDVKM. The length of the CDR3 is 15 residues. This CDR3 reads CASSRRTTATYEQYF. In nucleotides, the CDR3 is TGTGCCAGCAGTCGACGCACGACAGCCACCTACGAGCAGTACTTC. The whole variable domain, filled in from reference TRBV28 and TRBJ2-7, reads DVKVTQSSRYLVKRTGEKVFLECVQDMDHENMFWYRQDPGLGLRLIYFSYDVKMKEKGDIPEGYSVSREKKERFSLILESASTNQTSMYLCASSRRTTATYEQYFGPGTRLTVT.

The V call is TRBV5-1, the J call TRBJ1-4; the D gene is possibly TRBD1 (6 bases). This CDR3 spans 15 amino acids. V was cut by 0 bases and J by 7 bases, with 13 bases left in between. Germline lookup yields CDR1 SGHRS and CDR2 YFSETQ. CDR3 sequence (DNA): TGCGCCAGCAGCTTGGCATGGACAGCCACTGAAAAACTGTTTTTT. The encoded protein is CASSLAWTATEKLFF.

The rearrangement joins TRBV10-2 to TRBJ1-3, with 9 positions matching TRBD1. The CDR3 is 14 residues long. Germline V gene sequence: CDR1 WSHSY, CDR2 SAAADI. The V gene end was trimmed by 9 bases and the J gene end by 3 bases; junction bases not matched to a gene: 6. CDR3 nucleotide sequence: TGCGCCAGTTGGGACAGGGTCTTTGGAAACACCATATATTTT. Translated, it gives CASWDRVFGNTIYF.

This clone was seen more than once but under ten times. A junction end diverges from the germline sequence, so it may reflect a read error. The chain is built from TRBV2 and TRBJ2-7; 9 positions match TRBD2. Germline lookup yields CDR1 SNHLY and CDR2 FYNNEI. The length of the CDR3 is 11 residues. In nucleotides, the CDR3 is TGTGCCAGCAGGGTAGCGGGAGTCACGGACTTC. Amino acids: CASRVAGVTDF.

This chain joins TRBV9 and TRBJ2-2; D perhaps matches TRBD1 (6 bases). Germline loops: CDR1 SGDLS, CDR2 YYNGEE. The CDR3 has 15 amino acids. Trimming stripped 0 bases from V and 1 base from J, with 7 bases between. CDR3: CASSVAGQNTGELFF. The CDR3 DNA reads TGTGCCAGCAGCGTAGCGGGACAGAACACCGGGGAGCTGTTTTTT.

The CDR3 here is CASSQGVPGTSNNEQFF. The CDR3, as DNA: TGCGCCAGCAGCCAAGGGGTTCCCGGGACTAGTAACAATGAGCAGTTCTTC. V and J are TRBV4-1 and TRBJ2-1; 8 positions match TRBD2. The CDR3 contains 17 residues. Germline V gene data show CDR1 as MGHRA and CDR2 as YSYEKL. V gave up 1 base and J gave up 5 bases; unmatched junction bases: 10.

The chain uses TRBV5-6 and TRBJ1-2, with 10 positions matching TRBD1. Germline CDR1 is SGHDT and CDR2 is YYEEEE. The CDR3 contains 15 residues. V gave up 0 bases and J gave up 7 bases; unmatched junction bases: 6. The DNA for the CDR3 is TGTGCCAGCAGCTTGGGACAGGGGGCTGTAAGTGGCTACACCTTC. Amino acid sequence: CASSLGQGAVSGYTF.

Here the CDR3 reads CASTSSGTHNEQFF. Written as DNA, the CDR3 is TGCGCCAGCACTTCTAGCGGAACCCACAATGAGCAGTTCTTC. The V and J genes are TRBV5-1 and TRBJ2-1; 7 nucleotides align to TRBD2. V lost 6 bases to trimming and J lost 5 bases; unmatched junction nucleotides: 8. Germline V lookup: CDR1 SGHRS, CDR2 YFSETQ. The CDR3 runs to 14 residues.

The chain joins TRBV9 to TRBJ2-7, with 7 positions matching TRBD1. The CDR3 is 17 residues long. Germline V gene sequence: CDR1 SGDLS, CDR2 YYNGEE. Trimming at V came to 3 bases and at J to 2 bases, leaving 14 bases not matched to a gene. The CDR3 DNA reads TGTGCCAGCAGCGCCCGGGACAGACTCGACCCCACCTACGAGCAGTACTTC. It is translated as CASSARDRLDPTYEQYF.

This chain links TRBV27 with TRBJ1-6; D remains unclear. Germline loops: CDR1 MNHEY, CDR2 SMNVEV (reference sequence). This CDR3 is 16 amino acids long. The germline V and J ends were trimmed by 5 bases and 0 bases, with 11 bases remaining between them. The CDR3 DNA reads TGTGCCAGCAGTCCCCTTTACAGCTCCTATAATTCACCCCTCCACTTT. Amino acid sequence: CASSPLYSSYNSPLHF.

The genes are TRBV2 and TRBJ2-1, with 7 positions matching TRBD2. CDR1 is SNHLY and CDR2 is FYNNEI in the germline V gene. The CDR3 contains 17 residues. V lost 1 base to trimming and J lost 0 bases; unmatched junction nucleotides: 6. The CDR3 coding sequence is TGTGCCAGCAGTGAAGTAATCGGCGGGAGCTCCTACAATGAGCAGTTCTTC. Its protein product is CASSEVIGGSSYNEQFF. Looking up the rest from reference TRBV2 and TRBJ2-1 gives the full variable domain: EPEVTQTPSHQVTQMGQEVILRCVPISNHLYFYWYRQILGQKVEFLVSFYNNEISEKSEIFDDQFSVERPDGSNFTLKIRSTKLEDSAMYFCASSEVIGGSSYNEQFFGPGTRLTVL.

This clone was observed a single time. V gene TRBV11-3 combines with J gene TRBJ2-1; TRBD1 is a possible D gene (6 bases). V shed 0 bases and J shed 3 bases, with 9 bases lying between them. This CDR3 spans 15 amino acids. CDR1 and CDR2 from the germline V gene are SGHNT and YENEEA. CDR3 nucleotides: TGTGCCAGCAGCTTAGAGGGGGCCGACTACAATGAGCAGTTCTTC. Protein product: CASSLEGADYNEQFF.

As concerns this clone: One end of the junction varies from germline; a read error may be responsible. The identical CDR3 is also encoded by other nucleotide sequences in the sample. The chain employs TRBV7-7 and TRBJ2-1; 9 bases fit TRBD2. This CDR3 is 16 amino acids long. From germline, CDR1 is SSHAT and CDR2 FNYEAQ (reference sequence). DNA of the CDR3: TGTGCTAGCAGCCCCAGACTAGCGGATTCCTACAATGAGCAGTTCTTC. Amino acids: CASSPRLADSYNEQFF. Complete variable domain (other parts from reference TRBV7-7 and TRBJ2-1): GAGVSQSPRYKVTKRGQDVTLRCDPISSHATLYWYQQALGQGPEFLTYFNYEAQPDKSGLPSDRFSAERPEGSISTLTIQRTEQRDSAMYRCASSPRLADSYNEQFFGPGTRLTVL.

The chain has TRBV30 and TRBJ1-3; a possible D gene is TRBD1 (5 bases). The CDR3 runs 14 residues. Trimming left V 4 bases short and J 2 bases short, with 12 bases between. In germline, CDR1 is GTSNPN, CDR2 SVGIG (reference sequence). CDR3 nucleotides: TGTGCCTGGAAGGTGGGGGGGACTGGAAACACCATATATTTT. Translating gives CAWKVGGTGNTIYF.

The gene calls are TRBV7-3 and TRBJ1-3; tentatively, D is TRBD1 (6 bases). The CDR3 consists of 15 residues. V lost 5 bases to trimming and J lost 2 bases, with 13 bases between them. Germline V lookup: CDR1 SGHTA, CDR2 FQGTGA. The CDR3 region is CASSLSAGAGNTIYF. In DNA form, the CDR3 reads TGTGCCAGCAGCCTCAGCGCAGGGGCTGGAAACACCATATATTTT. Together with reference TRBV7-3 and TRBJ1-3, the CDR3 gives the full variable domain: GAGVSQTPSNKVTEKGKYVELRCDPISGHTALYWYRQSLGQGPEFLIYFQGTGAADDSGLPNDRFFAVRPEGSVSTLKIQRTERGDSAVYLCASSLSAGAGNTIYFGEGSWLTVV.

V is TRBV15 and J is TRBJ2-1; 9 bases are shared with TRBD2. V lost 5 bases and J lost 7; bases outside the gene matches: 9. The CDR3 is 15 amino acids. Germline V gene lookup returns CDR1 LNHNV and CDR2 YYDKDF (reference sequence). CDR3 in DNA: TGTGCCACCAGCGGGGATAGCGGGAGTAGGAATGAGCAGTTCTTC. It codes for CATSGDSGSRNEQFF.

The chain couples TRBV29-1 to TRBJ2-3, with TRBD1 identical over 9 bases. V was pared by 4 bases and J by 7 bases, with 15 bases of the junction left unmatched. The germline V gene encodes CDR1 SQVTM and CDR2 ANQGSEA. The CDR3 loop spans 16 amino acids. CDR3 nucleotide sequence: TGCAGCGTTGTTACGGGGACAGGGCGGTTTCTGAATACGCAGTATTTT. It is translated as CSVVTGTGRFLNTQYF.

The rearrangement links TRBV23-1 to TRBJ2-7, with a tentative D call TRBD2 (5 bases). TRBV23-1 is identified as an open reading frame with a role that is uncertain. The CDR3 loop spans 17 amino acids. Between the trimmed V and J ends, which lost 2 bases and 2 bases, there was a span of 19 bases. The CDR3 nucleotides read TGCGCCAGCAGTCAAGCTCAAACGGCGGAGGAGGCCTACGAGCAGTACTTC. Translated: CASSQAQTAEEAYEQYF.